One TCR beta chain is described in this entry. As yet, its antigen is unknown. This sample is part of a study of T cells in narcolepsy. Study-level information: Healthy controls were enrolled alongside patients with narcolepsy type 1 or type 2.

TCRdb's table, derived via immunoSEQ multiplex PCR, lists solely in-frame clones and lacks some. Here the sample spans tens of thousands of clones, about 80% being singletons. Overall study findings and caveats: Comparing one patient's CSF and blood CD4+ clonotypes highlighted HCRT- and TRIB2-specific autoreactive clonotypes. Autoreactive clonotypes reportedly recurred in blood of same and different patients, not controls.

The sample was CD45RA- memory CD4+ T cells from PBMCs. The clonotype originates from a human donor with narcolepsy.

CDR3 protein: CASSQFRQGDRGQYF. CDR3 sequence (DNA): TGTGCCAGCAGCCAATTCCGACAGGGGGATCGCGGGCAGTACTTC. The V gene is TRBV14, the J gene TRBJ2-5; 9 bases are shared with TRBD1. Germline V gene data show CDR1 as SGHDN and CDR2 as FVKESK. J gave up 11 bases and V 2 bases, and 12 bases lay outside the gene matches. The CDR3 runs 15 residues.